The 30 T cell receptor beta chains in this list originate from one sample, sequenced in a study of technical replicates of blood from a few donors. TCRdb's table, derived via immunoSEQ multiplex PCR, lists solely in-frame clones and lacks some. The sample gives 55,000 to 80,000 clones, 93% of which show up once; 0.2% to 0.3% is in the top ten. The sequencing sample was made of T cells isolated from PBMCs. The receptors derive from a human donor in good health.

CDR3 protein: CASSLSASGLYEQYF. CDR3 DNA: TGTGCCAGCAGTTTATCTGCTAGCGGGCTTTACGAGCAGTACTTC. V and J are TRBV27 and TRBJ2-7, with 8 bases aligning to TRBD2. Germline trimming cut 0 bases from V and 4 bases from J; bases unmatched to any gene: 5. The CDR3 contains 15 residues. CDR1 is MNHEY and CDR2 is SMNVEV in the germline V gene (reference sequence).

The chain employs TRBV4-1 and TRBJ2-7; D is perhaps TRBD1 (5 bases). The CDR3 runs to 15 residues. The ends were cut back, 4 bases at V and 2 bases at J, with 15 bases in the middle. Germline CDR1 and CDR2: MGHRA and YSYEKL. Here the CDR3 reads CASSPQGRLPYEQYF. CDR3 in DNA: TGCGCCAGCAGCCCTCAGGGTCGCCTCCCCTACGAGCAGTACTTC.

The chain is built from TRBV11-2 and TRBJ1-2; 7 nucleotides match TRBD1. Germline V gene sequence: CDR1 SGHAT, CDR2 FQNNGV. This CDR3 contains 15 residues. J was trimmed by 2 bases and V by 1 base; bases with no gene match: 4. The CDR3 DNA reads as TGTGCCAGCAGCTTAGCCGGGACAGCCAACTATGGCTACACCTTC. Translating gives CASSLAGTANYGYTF.

The chain has TRBV4-1 and TRBJ1-3; 9 bases map to TRBD1. Germline CDR1 and CDR2: MGHRA and YSYEKL. This CDR3 has 12 amino acids. As DNA, the CDR3 is TGCGCTTCGGGACAGGGAGGAAACACCATATATTTT. Encoded protein: CASGQGGNTIYF.

The rearrangement links TRBV11-3 to TRBJ2-3, with D maybe TRBD2 (6 bases). V was trimmed by 1 base and J by 7 bases, leaving 12 bases between them. Germline CDR1 reads SGHNT; CDR2 reads YENEEA. CDR3 length: 14 amino acids. As DNA, the CDR3 is TGTGCCAGCAGCTTAGGACTAGACCCTTATACGCAGTATTTT. The encoded protein is CASSLGLDPYTQYF.

This clone has a single count. The chain carries TRBV7-2 and TRBJ1-2; 9 bases align to TRBD1. The germline V gene encodes CDR1 SGHTA and CDR2 FQGNSA. Losses at the gene ends were 1 base for V and 2 bases for J; bases not matched to a gene: 8. The CDR3 is made up of 17 amino acids. The CDR3 region is CASSLGDRVPPNYGYTF. The CDR3 DNA is TGTGCCAGCAGCTTAGGGGACAGGGTCCCTCCGAACTATGGCTACACCTTC.

This chain connects TRBV27 to TRBJ1-1; a possible D gene is TRBD1 (6 bases). Germline assignment: CDR1 MNHEY and CDR2 SMNVEV (reference sequence). This CDR3 comprises 16 residues. The germline V and J ends were trimmed by 5 bases and 10 bases, with 26 bases remaining between them. The CDR3 DNA sequence: TGTGCCAGCAGTCAACTCCCTGGGACATCCGCGATGGTAGCTTTCTTT. Its protein is CASSQLPGTSAMVAFF.

V usage is TRBV11-3 and J usage is TRBJ1-1; 11 bases map to TRBD1. Germline V gives CDR1 SGHNT, CDR2 YENEEA. J lost 14 bases, V lost 5 bases, and 10 bases had no gene match. CDR3 length equals 13 residues. The CDR3 reads CASSVDRGRSRFF. DNA of the CDR3: TGTGCCAGCAGCGTGGACAGGGGGCGCAGCCGGTTCTTT.

V is TRBV28 and J is TRBJ2-7; the D gene is possibly TRBD1 (6 bases). V lost 5 bases to trimming and J lost 3 bases, with 11 bases between them. The CDR3 is 13 residues long. Germline values: CDR1 MDHEN, CDR2 SYDVKM. In DNA form, the CDR3 reads TGTGCCAGCAGTCCTAACAGGGACTACGAGCAGTACTTC. It codes for CASSPNRDYEQYF.

This sequence joins TRBV10-1 and TRBJ2-7; perhaps TRBD2 as D (5 bases). The CDR3 sequence is 17 residues long. Trimming left V 0 bases short and J 5 bases short, with 20 bases between. Germline values: CDR1 WNHNN, CDR2 SYGVQD (reference sequence). The CDR3, as DNA: TGCGCCAGCAGTGAGTCACTAACGGGAACCCACAACCACGAGCAGTACTTC. This gives the protein CASSESLTGTHNHEQYF.

The CDR3 DNA reads as TGTGCCACCGAGAACCAGCTAGCGGGGGACACAGATACGCAGTATTTT. This encodes CATENQLAGDTDTQYF. The J gene is TRBJ2-3, the V gene TRBV7-9, with TRBD2 matching over 10 bases. The CDR3 totals 16 residues. Germline CDR1 SEHNR, CDR2 FQNEAQ (reference sequence). With V trimmed by 10 bases and J by 2 bases, 12 bases remained unmatched.

The chain links TRBV4-2 to TRBJ2-1, with TRBD2 matching 9 bases. CDR1 and CDR2 from the germline V gene are LGHNA and YNFKEQ. This CDR3 region has 17 residues. Unmatched junction bases numbered 3, after V lost 0 bases and J lost 0 bases. In DNA form, the CDR3 reads TGTGCCAGCAGCCAAGAAGCGGGGGGTATCTCCTACAATGAGCAGTTCTTC. Translating gives CASSQEAGGISYNEQFF.

The rearrangement uses TRBV7-9 and TRBJ2-3; TRBD2 agrees at 9 bases. J lost 0 bases, V lost 4 bases, and 8 bases had no gene match. In germline, CDR1 is SEHNR, CDR2 FQNEAQ (reference sequence). The CDR3 totals 17 residues. CDR3 region: CASSSYVAGASTDTQYF. DNA of the CDR3: TGTGCCAGCAGCTCCTACGTAGCGGGAGCTAGCACAGATACGCAGTATTTT.

The chain has TRBV30 and TRBJ1-1, with D possibly matching TRBD1 (5 bases). Trimming removed 4 bases at V and 4 bases at J, with 7 bases between. The CDR3 sequence is 11 residues long. CDR1 is GTSNPN and CDR2 is SVGIG in the germline V gene (reference sequence). CDR3 sequence reads: CAWIQGTEAFF. The CDR3 DNA follows: TGTGCCTGGATCCAGGGCACTGAAGCTTTCTTT.

This sequence joins TRBV5-1 and TRBJ2-2; D is unresolved. Trimming shortened V by 2 bases and J by 6 bases, and 17 bases separated the two germline ends. Germline V gives CDR1 SGHRS, CDR2 YFSETQ. This CDR3 is 16 amino acids long. CDR3 amino acids: CASSLRSGAIPGELFF. CDR3 in DNA: TGCGCCAGCAGCTTAAGATCCGGAGCTATCCCCGGGGAGCTGTTTTTT.

The genes are TRBV5-1 and TRBJ1-4, with D perhaps matching TRBD1 (5 bases). V lost 0 bases, J lost 4 bases, and 10 bases lay in between. CDR3 size: 15 residues. Germline-derived CDR1 and CDR2 are SGHRS and YFSETQ. The CDR3 loop is CASSLDIGVNEKLFF. CDR3 nucleotides: TGCGCCAGCAGCTTGGACATAGGGGTTAATGAAAAACTGTTTTTT.

The chain combines TRBV6-5 with TRBJ2-7, with 7 bases matching TRBD1. The CDR3 runs 15 residues. Trimming took 7 bases from V and 5 from J; bases not matched to a gene: 14. CDR1 and CDR2 from the germline V gene are MNHEY and SVGAGI. CDR3 nucleotide sequence: TGTGCCAGCACTAAAATACAGGGGTTAGGGGACGAGCAGTACTTC. It codes for CASTKIQGLGDEQYF.

In nucleotides, the CDR3 is TGTGCCAGCAGCTTGGCGGGAAATGAGCAGTTCTTC. This sequence encodes CASSLAGNEQFF. The chain employs TRBV5-5 and TRBJ2-1, with TRBD2 as a possible D gene (5 bases). The CDR3 is made up of 12 amino acids. V was trimmed by 0 bases and J by 7 bases, leaving 5 bases between them. Germline V gene sequence: CDR1 SGHKS, CDR2 YYEKEE (reference sequence).

The CDR3 DNA sequence: TGTGCCAGCAGACAAGAGGACAGGATGAACACTGAAGCTTTCTTT. This encodes CASRQEDRMNTEAFF. The chain joins TRBV7-6 to TRBJ1-1, with 7 positions matching TRBD1. The CDR3 sequence is 15 residues long. The germline V gene encodes CDR1 SGHVS and CDR2 FNYEAQ. V dropped 6 bases and J dropped 0; count of bases not matched to a gene: 7.

The chain carries TRBV5-8 and TRBJ1-2; D is possibly TRBD1 (5 bases). CDR3 size: 15 residues. The germline V gene has CDR1 SGHTS and CDR2 YDEGEE. V dropped 5 bases and J dropped 0 bases, with 14 bases sitting between them. This chain's CDR3 is CASSLRDFPNYGYTF. The CDR3, as DNA: TGTGCCAGCAGTCTGAGGGACTTTCCTAACTATGGCTACACCTTC.

The chain joins TRBV19 to TRBJ1-1; D gene ambiguous. Germline values: CDR1 LNHDA, CDR2 SQIVND (reference sequence). The V and J ends lost 0 bases and 1 base respectively, with 12 bases between them. This CDR3 contains 16 residues. The CDR3, as DNA: TGTGCCAGTAGTATAGATTACGCCCGGTGGAACACTGAAGCTTTCTTT. The encoded protein is CASSIDYARWNTEAFF.

This clone was recorded only once. The chain recombines TRBV11-2 with TRBJ2-3; TRBD2 aligns across 10 bases. Germline values: CDR1 SGHAT, CDR2 FQNNGV. CDR3 length: 18 residues. J lost 4 bases, V lost 4 bases, and 14 bases had no gene match. The CDR3 DNA sequence: TGTGCCAGCAGCTCGAGGAGCGGGGGGGCTCTGCAAGCAGATACGCAGTATTTT. It yields the protein CASSSRSGGALQADTQYF.

J is TRBJ1-5 and V is TRBV27; the D gene is possibly TRBD1 (6 bases). This CDR3 contains 17 residues. The V gene lost 3 bases and the J gene lost 0 bases, with 15 bases spanning the gap. Germline assignment: CDR1 MNHEY and CDR2 SMNVEV (reference sequence). CDR3 protein: CASSFLWGRDSNQPQHF. In DNA, the CDR3 is TGTGCCAGCAGTTTTCTGTGGGGGCGCGATAGCAATCAGCCCCAGCATTTT.

The rearrangement uses TRBV27 and TRBJ2-1, with TRBD2 matching 15 bases. In germline, CDR1 is MNHEY, CDR2 SMNVEV (reference sequence). CDR3 length: 18 residues. J was trimmed by 3 bases and V by 4 bases; bases with no gene match: 7. In nucleotides, the CDR3 is TGTGCCAGCAGTTCAATACCGGGACTAGCGGGAGGCTACAATGAGCAGTTCTTC. It translates to CASSSIPGLAGGYNEQFF.

For the CDR3, the DNA is TGCGCCAGCAGCCTTCAAATTTACGTCGAGAATGAGCAGTTCTTC. As protein: CASSLQIYVENEQFF. V is TRBV4-1 and J is TRBJ2-1, with D uncertain. The V end was cut by 4 bases, the J end by 7 bases, with 17 bases between. The CDR3 is 15 amino acids. Per the germline V gene, CDR1 is MGHRA and CDR2 is YSYEKL.

The V and J genes are TRBV7-3 and TRBJ2-7; perhaps TRBD2 as D (6 bases). CDR3 length: 19 amino acids. V lost 1 base and J lost 7, with 29 bases in between. Germline CDR1 reads SGHTA; CDR2 reads FQGTGA. The CDR3, as DNA: TGTGCCAGCAGCTTAATCGATATCGTGGAGGGTCCGAGGGTAGGGGAGCAGTACTTC. Protein sequence: CASSLIDIVEGPRVGEQYF.

The chain has TRBV4-1 and TRBJ1-5; possible D gene TRBD1, 6 bases. Trimming took 3 bases from V and 6 from J, leaving 18 bases between them. The CDR3 totals 16 residues. CDR1 MGHRA and CDR2 YSYEKL come from the germline V gene. CDR3 loop: CASSQEPGGLTQPQHF. The CDR3 DNA is TGCGCCAGCAGCCAGGAGCCCGGGGGGCTGACTCAGCCCCAGCATTTT.

The CDR3 reads CASSLEWGGGLAGGSSYNEQFF. The CDR3 DNA reads as TGCGCCAGCAGCTTGGAGTGGGGTGGGGGACTAGCGGGAGGTAGCTCCTACAATGAGCAGTTCTTC. The gene calls are TRBV5-1 and TRBJ2-1; 15 positions match TRBD2. This CDR3 region has 22 residues. V was clipped by 0 bases and J by 0 bases; unmatched bases: 13. CDR1 and CDR2 from the germline V gene are SGHRS and YFSETQ.

The chain has TRBV5-1 and TRBJ1-2; possible D gene TRBD1, 5 bases. There are 15 residues in the CDR3. CDR1 is SGHRS and CDR2 is YFSETQ in the germline V gene. Trimming shortened V by 4 bases and J by 7 bases, and 20 bases separated the two germline ends. The CDR3 loop is CASSPSSQAVSGYTF. The CDR3 DNA reads as TGCGCCAGCAGCCCTTCGTCACAGGCAGTGAGTGGCTACACCTTC.

The chain combines TRBV6-1 with TRBJ2-1; a possible D gene is TRBD1 (5 bases). This CDR3 is 15 amino acids long. Germline CDR1 is MNHNS and CDR2 is SASEGT. V was shortened by 7 bases and J by 0 bases, with 13 bases between the two germline ends. Here the CDR3 reads CASIIQASSYNEQFF. Here the CDR3 DNA reads TGTGCCAGCATTATACAGGCGAGCTCCTACAATGAGCAGTTCTTC.